One and the same sample provided the 23 T cell receptor beta chains below, sequenced in a study of blood T cells in healthy people across ages. Through a sample-barcoded 5' primer and a J-beta primer mix, a second PCR was run for roughly 6 to 12 cycles. One entry per CDR3 protein results from TCRdb running MiXCR on the 5' RACE reads. The sample shows 550,000 to 650,000 distinct CDR3 sequences, approximately 30% of them seen only once. Sequences were obtained from blood. The receptors here all came from a woman of 80 years or more in good health.

There are many counts of this clonotype. The chain couples TRBV6-5 to TRBJ2-7, with D perhaps matching TRBD2 (5 bases). CDR3 size: 14 residues. V lost 0 bases, J lost 3 bases, and 9 bases lay in between. The germline CDR1 and CDR2 sequences are MNHEY and SVGAGI. CDR3 residues: CASSYSAGGYEQYF. The CDR3 nucleotides read TGTGCCAGCAGTTACTCTGCAGGAGGCTACGAGCAGTACTTC.

This clonotype was observed at least ten times. The chain employs TRBV20-1 and TRBJ2-1; a possible D gene is TRBD2 (5 bases). V was pared by 3 bases and J by 8 bases, with 11 bases between. The germline V gene encodes CDR1 DFQATT and CDR2 SNEGSKA (reference sequence). CDR3 length: 12 residues. The CDR3 loop is CSASEAGDEQFF. The CDR3 DNA reads as TGCAGTGCTAGCGAGGCGGGCGATGAGCAGTTCTTC.

The chain links TRBV27 to TRBJ1-5; TRBD1 agrees at 10 bases. Trimming removed 3 bases from V and 6 bases from J; junction bases left unmatched: 2. This CDR3 spans 14 amino acids. Germline CDR1 is MNHEY and CDR2 is SMNVEV (reference sequence). The CDR3 reads CASSLTGGLQPQHF. The CDR3 DNA reads as TGTGCCAGCAGTTTGACAGGGGGCCTTCAGCCCCAGCATTTT.

V usage is TRBV5-6 and J usage is TRBJ2-4; D is undetermined. V gave up 0 bases and J gave up 5 bases, with 15 bases separating them. Germline V gene lookup returns CDR1 SGHDT and CDR2 YYEEEE. The CDR3 has 16 residues. The CDR3 bases are TGTGCCAGCAGCTTGGGGCCTGTGAGACGGGAAAACATTCAGTACTTC. Translated: CASSLGPVRRENIQYF. The variable domain in full, with the rest retrieved from reference TRBV5-6 and TRBJ2-4, is DAGVTQSPTHLIKTRGQQVTLRCSPKSGHDTVSWYQQALGQGPQFIFQYYEEEERQRGNFPDRFSGHQFPNYSSELNVNALLLGDSALYLCASSLGPVRRENIQYFGAGTRLSVL.

This clonotype occurred many times. This chain uses TRBV18 with TRBJ1-4, with D hard to call. Germline V gene sequence: CDR1 KGHSH, CDR2 LQKENI. V was shortened by 2 bases and J by 5 bases, with 6 bases between the two germline ends. The CDR3 loop spans 13 amino acids. For the CDR3, the DNA is TGTGCCAGCTCACCAGCCAGAAATGAAAAACTGTTTTTT. Translating gives CASSPARNEKLFF.

This clonotype was counted between two and nine times. The rearrangement joins TRBV30 to TRBJ2-1; possibly TRBD1 for D (6 bases). CDR1 and CDR2 from the germline V gene are GTSNPN and SVGIG (reference sequence). The ends were cut back, 1 base at V and 3 bases at J, with 7 bases in the middle. The CDR3 spans 13 residues. CDR3 bases: TGTGCCTGGAGTGACAGGGTCTACAATGAGCAGTTCTTC. It yields the protein CAWSDRVYNEQFF.

In this sample, this clonotype turned up many times. The chain couples TRBV28 to TRBJ2-7; the D gene is possibly TRBD1 (5 bases). The CDR3 spans 13 residues. Trimming took off 5 bases at V and 3 bases at J, with 11 bases between the two ends. Germline CDR1 reads MDHEN; CDR2 reads SYDVKM. CDR3: CASSGPDNYEQYF. The CDR3 region has the DNA TGTGCCAGCAGTGGTCCGGACAACTACGAGCAGTACTTC.

This chain joins TRBV10-3 and TRBJ2-7; 10 positions match TRBD2. Germline V gene sequence: CDR1 ENHRY, CDR2 SYGVKD. CDR3 length equals 14 residues. The ends lost 1 base at V and 5 bases at J; junction bases unmatched: 2. CDR3 region: CAISEWTSGNEQYF. The CDR3, as DNA: TGTGCCATCAGTGAGTGGACTAGCGGCAACGAGCAGTACTTC.

This clonotype was detected a few times. The chain couples TRBV3-1 to TRBJ1-3, with D maybe TRBD1 (6 bases). This CDR3 has 16 residues. V gave up 8 bases and J gave up 0 bases, with 17 bases separating them. CDR1 and CDR2 (germline): LGHDT, YNNKEL (reference sequence). The CDR3 loop is CASAYRVKSSGNTIYF. The CDR3 region has the DNA TGTGCCAGCGCCTACAGGGTAAAAAGCTCTGGAAACACCATATATTTT.

This clonotype was detected ten times or more. The chain uses TRBV15 and TRBJ1-2; 7 bases line up with TRBD1. CDR1 LNHNV and CDR2 YYDKDF come from the germline V gene (reference sequence). CDR3 size: 14 residues. V lost 5 bases, J lost 4 bases, and 7 bases stayed unmatched. As DNA, the CDR3 is TGTGCCACCAGCGTTCGACAGGGAAGCTATGGCTACACCTTC. Amino acid sequence: CATSVRQGSYGYTF.

Only a few counts were recorded for this clonotype. The genes are TRBV28 and TRBJ2-1, with D uncertain. In germline, CDR1 is MDHEN, CDR2 SYDVKM. The V end was cut by 7 bases, the J end by 10 bases, with 14 bases between. The CDR3 extends over 12 amino acids. The CDR3 loop is CASTPPLGEQFF. As DNA, the CDR3 is TGTGCCAGCACCCCTCCCTTGGGAGAGCAGTTCTTC.

This clonotype showed up many times. The V gene is TRBV5-1, the J gene TRBJ2-1; no reliable D call. Germline V gene data show CDR1 as SGHRS and CDR2 as YFSETQ. The CDR3 has 14 residues. The V end lost 2 bases, the J end lost 2 bases, and 8 bases lay between the germline ends. CDR3 in amino acids: CASSFGEAYNEQFF. The CDR3 DNA reads as TGCGCCAGCAGCTTCGGCGAGGCCTACAATGAGCAGTTCTTC. The whole variable domain, remainder taken from reference TRBV5-1 and TRBJ2-1, is KAGVTQTPRYLIKTRGQQVTLSCSPISGHRSVSWYQQTPGQGLQFLFEYFSETQRNKGNFPGRFSGRQFSNSRSEMNVSTLELGDSALYLCASSFGEAYNEQFFGPGTRLTVL.

This clonotype was seen many times. CDR3 nucleotides: TGCGCCAGCAGCCCCGGACTAGCCACTACGCAGTATTTT. Protein sequence: CASSPGLATTQYF. The chain recombines TRBV5-1 with TRBJ2-3; 8 bases fit TRBD2. J was trimmed by 8 bases and V by 4 bases; bases with no gene match: 6. Germline V gene sequence: CDR1 SGHRS, CDR2 YFSETQ. The CDR3 is 13 residues long.

There are many counts of this clonotype. The chain joins TRBV5-1 to TRBJ1-2; weak D call: TRBD1 (6 bases). The CDR3 extends over 16 amino acids. V was pared by 0 bases and J by 8 bases, with 20 bases between. Germline CDR1 and CDR2: SGHRS and YFSETQ. This CDR3 is CASSLGSRTPGGGYTF. The CDR3 coding sequence is TGCGCCAGCAGCTTGGGTTCCCGAACGCCCGGGGGCGGCTACACCTTC.

This clonotype was detected ten times or more. DNA of the CDR3: TGTGCCAGCAGTTCACGAAAACAGGGATTAAATGAAAAACTGTTTTTT. Residues: CASSSRKQGLNEKLFF. This sequence joins TRBV28 and TRBJ1-4, with D maybe TRBD1 (6 bases). The CDR3 length is 16 residues. Germline V lookup: CDR1 MDHEN, CDR2 SYDVKM. The V gene lost 4 bases and the J gene lost 5 bases, with 17 bases spanning the gap.

The sample holds a few counts of this clonotype. The V gene is TRBV10-3, the J gene TRBJ1-1; 8 bases match TRBD1. With 6 bases clipped from V and 1 base from J, the junction kept 7 bases outside the gene matches. The CDR3 sequence is 15 residues long. Per germline, CDR1 ENHRY and CDR2 SYGVKD. In nucleotides, the CDR3 is TGTGCCATCAGACAAACGGGGACAGGGAACACTGAAGCTTTCTTT. Translated: CAIRQTGTGNTEAFF.

This chain links TRBV5-5 with TRBJ1-2; 7 bases align to TRBD1. From germline, CDR1 is SGHKS and CDR2 YYEKEE (reference sequence). J gave up 1 base and V 4 bases, and 10 bases lay outside the gene matches. This CDR3 has 16 residues. CDR3: CASSQHRTGYNYGYTF. The CDR3 coding sequence is TGTGCCAGCAGCCAGCACCGGACAGGTTATAACTATGGCTACACCTTC.

On this clonotype: Compared with germline, one end of the junction differs, possibly owing to a read error. The chain combines TRBV7-7 with TRBJ2-1; 7 nucleotides align to TRBD1. The CDR3 has 14 residues. CDR1 is SSHAT and CDR2 is FNYEAQ in the germline V gene (reference sequence). CDR3 DNA sequence: TGTGCTAGCAGCCCGGGACAGCACTACAATGAGCAGTTCTTC. As protein: CASSPGQHYNEQFF. Full variable domain (rest looked up from reference TRBV7-7 and TRBJ2-1): GAGVSQSPRYKVTKRGQDVTLRCDPISSHATLYWYQQALGQGPEFLTYFNYEAQPDKSGLPSDRFSAERPEGSISTLTIQRTEQRDSAMYRCASSPGQHYNEQFFGPGTRLTVL.

There are many counts of this clonotype. CDR3 in amino acids: CASSIGVRETQYF. CDR3 coding DNA: TGTGCCAGCAGTATAGGGGTGCGGGAGACCCAGTACTTC. The chain joins TRBV6-5 to TRBJ2-5, with D possibly being TRBD1 (5 bases). CDR1 and CDR2 from the germline V gene are MNHEY and SVGAGI. Trimming removed 5 bases at V and 5 bases at J, with 12 bases between. This CDR3 is 13 amino acids long.

This clonotype has ten or more counts. The rearrangement links TRBV16 to TRBJ1-2; D is uncertain. CDR3 size: 12 residues. Germline values: CDR1 KGHSY, CDR2 FQNENV. V lost 4 bases and J lost 7, with 10 bases in between. In nucleotides, the CDR3 is TGTGCCAGCAGCCCCCCAAGGTCTGGCTACACCTTC. Translated, it gives CASSPPRSGYTF. Filled out from reference TRBV16 and TRBJ1-2, the complete variable domain reads GEEVAQTPKHLVRGEGQKAKLYCAPIKGHSYVFWYQQVLKNEFKFLISFQNENVFDETGMPKERFSAKCLPNSPCSLEIQATKLEDSAVYFCASSPPRSGYTFGSGTRLTVV.

This clonotype has a handful of counts. V and J are TRBV9 and TRBJ2-2; D unresolved. This CDR3 has 13 residues. Per germline, CDR1 SGDLS and CDR2 YYNGEE. V lost 1 base to trimming and J lost 4 bases, with 5 bases between them. The CDR3 nucleotides read TGTGCCAGCAGCGTAAGGCCCACCGGGGAGCTGTTTTTT. Its translation is CASSVRPTGELFF.

The chain recombines TRBV6-6 with TRBJ1-2; 8 bases match TRBD1. Germline CDR1 is MNHNY and CDR2 is SVGAGI (reference sequence). The ends lost 5 bases at V and 2 bases at J; junction bases unmatched: 7. CDR3 length: 15 residues. The CDR3 region has the DNA TGTGCCAGCAGTGCAGGGGGCGGAGGGAACTATGGCTACACCTTC. Its protein product is CASSAGGGGNYGYTF.

About this clonotype: A much larger clonotype is one base distant, so this may be a read error. The chain couples TRBV7-3 to TRBJ2-1; D is uncertain. V was trimmed by 4 bases and J by 7 bases, leaving 14 bases between them. CDR3 length equals 14 residues. Germline V CDR1 and CDR2: SGHTA, FQGTGA. DNA of the CDR3: TGTGCCAGCAGCTGGACCCACCTCGGTAATGAGCAGTTCTTC. Protein product: CASSWTHLGNEQFF.